A single count supports the clone carrying this T cell receptor (beta chain). Starting material of 450 to 500 ng total RNA yielded TCR beta cDNA via a constant-region primer. Three-round nested multiplex PCR performed with slightly modified ARM-PCR produced the TCR beta libraries. Each CDR3 protein gets one entry after TCRdb re-called the multiplex PCR reads with MiXCR. The table records around 190,000 distinct CDR3 sequences, just under 85% of them present only once. The sample belongs to a study of tumor-infiltrating lymphocytes in primary liver carcinoma. Unsorted bulk tissue (roughly 17-33 mg) underwent RNA and DNA co-extraction. The specimen sequenced was tumor tissue from primary liver carcinoma. The receptor was derived from a man aged 35-49 years with primary liver carcinoma and hepatitis B virus infection.

CDR3 coding DNA: TGTGCCAGCAGCTCGACCGGAGGAGGCGAGCAGTACTTC. It translates to CASSSTGGGEQYF. The V call is TRBV7-2, the J call TRBJ2-7, with TRBD2 as a possible D gene (5 bases). Trimming removed 4 bases from V and 6 bases from J, with 13 bases in between. Per germline, CDR1 SGHTA and CDR2 FQGNSA. The CDR3 covers 13 residues.